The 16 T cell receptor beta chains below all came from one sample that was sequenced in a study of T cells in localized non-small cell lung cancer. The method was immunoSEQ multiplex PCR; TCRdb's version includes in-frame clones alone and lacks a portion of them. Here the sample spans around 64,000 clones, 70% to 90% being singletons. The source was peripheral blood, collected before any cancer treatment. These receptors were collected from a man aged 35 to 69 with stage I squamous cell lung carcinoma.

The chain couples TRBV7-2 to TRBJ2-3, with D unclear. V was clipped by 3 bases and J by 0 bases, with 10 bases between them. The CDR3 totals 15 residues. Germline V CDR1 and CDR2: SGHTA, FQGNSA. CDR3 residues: CASSLLRASTDTQYF. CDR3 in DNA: TGTGCCAGCAGCTTGCTGCGAGCTAGCACAGATACGCAGTATTTT.

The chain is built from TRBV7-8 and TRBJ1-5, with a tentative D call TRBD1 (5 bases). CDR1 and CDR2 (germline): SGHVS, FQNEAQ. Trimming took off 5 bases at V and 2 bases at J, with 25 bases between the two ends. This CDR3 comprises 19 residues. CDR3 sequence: CASSPLETAVFFGNQPQHF. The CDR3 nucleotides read TGTGCCAGCAGCCCACTTGAGACAGCAGTGTTCTTCGGCAATCAGCCCCAGCATTTT.

CDR3 region: CASTGGHYGYTF. For the CDR3, the DNA is TGTGCCAGTACAGGGGGCCACTATGGCTACACCTTC. V usage is TRBV30 and J usage is TRBJ1-2, with TRBD1 identical over 9 bases. The V gene end was trimmed by 8 bases and the J gene end by 3 bases; junction bases not matched to a gene: 4. The CDR3 runs 12 residues. The germline CDR1 and CDR2 sequences are GTSNPN and SVGIG (reference sequence).

The CDR3, as DNA: TGTGCCAGCAGCTTACTTGGGAGAAACTCTGGAAACACCATATATTTT. Protein sequence: CASSLLGRNSGNTIYF. The V and J genes are TRBV11-2 and TRBJ1-3; D call uncertain. Germline V CDR1 and CDR2: SGHAT, FQNNGV. V was shortened by 2 bases and J by 0 bases, with 11 bases between the two germline ends. This CDR3 is built from 16 residues.

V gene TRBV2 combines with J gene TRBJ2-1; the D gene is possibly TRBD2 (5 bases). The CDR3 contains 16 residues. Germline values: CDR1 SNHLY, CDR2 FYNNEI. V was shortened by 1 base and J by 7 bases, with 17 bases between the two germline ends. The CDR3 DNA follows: TGTGCCAGCAGTGAAGGTGGGAGTGTTGGAGGAAATGAGCAGTTCTTC. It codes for CASSEGGSVGGNEQFF.

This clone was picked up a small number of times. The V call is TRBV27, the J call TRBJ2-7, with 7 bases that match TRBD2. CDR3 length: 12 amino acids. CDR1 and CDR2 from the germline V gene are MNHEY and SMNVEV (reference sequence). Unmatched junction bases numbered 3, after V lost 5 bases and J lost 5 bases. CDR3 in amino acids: CASSRTRDEQYF. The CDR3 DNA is TGTGCCAGCAGTAGGACTAGAGACGAGCAGTACTTC.

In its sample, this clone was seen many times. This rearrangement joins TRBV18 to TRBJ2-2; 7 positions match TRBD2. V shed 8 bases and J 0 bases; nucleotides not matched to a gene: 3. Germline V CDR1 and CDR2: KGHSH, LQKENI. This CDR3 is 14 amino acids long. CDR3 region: CASPGGPNTGELFF. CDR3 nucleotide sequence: TGTGCCAGCCCGGGGGGACCGAACACCGGGGAGCTGTTTTTT.

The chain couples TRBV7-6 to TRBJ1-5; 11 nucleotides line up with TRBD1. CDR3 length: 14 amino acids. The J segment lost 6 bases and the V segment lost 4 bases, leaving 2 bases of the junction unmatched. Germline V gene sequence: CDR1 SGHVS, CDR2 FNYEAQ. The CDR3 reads CASSSGTGGQPQHF. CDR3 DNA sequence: TGTGCCAGCAGCTCAGGGACAGGGGGTCAGCCCCAGCATTTT.

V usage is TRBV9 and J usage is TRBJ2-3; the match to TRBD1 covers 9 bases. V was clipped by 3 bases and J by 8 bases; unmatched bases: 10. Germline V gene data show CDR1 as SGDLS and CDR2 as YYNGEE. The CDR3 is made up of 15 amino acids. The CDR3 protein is CASSGEDRGEGTQYF. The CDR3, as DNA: TGTGCCAGCAGCGGGGAGGACAGGGGTGAGGGTACGCAGTATTTT.

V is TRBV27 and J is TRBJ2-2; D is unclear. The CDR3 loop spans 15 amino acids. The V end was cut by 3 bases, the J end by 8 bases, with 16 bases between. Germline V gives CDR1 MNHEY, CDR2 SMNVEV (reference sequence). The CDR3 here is CASSFSGSRTGELFF. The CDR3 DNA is TGTGCCAGCAGTTTCTCCGGTTCTCGGACGGGGGAGCTGTTTTTT.

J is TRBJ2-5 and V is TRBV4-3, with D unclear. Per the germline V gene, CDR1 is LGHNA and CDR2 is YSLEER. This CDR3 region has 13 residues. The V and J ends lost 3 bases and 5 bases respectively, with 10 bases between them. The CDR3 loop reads CASSHDRWETQYF. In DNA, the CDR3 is TGCGCCAGCAGCCATGATAGGTGGGAGACCCAGTACTTC.

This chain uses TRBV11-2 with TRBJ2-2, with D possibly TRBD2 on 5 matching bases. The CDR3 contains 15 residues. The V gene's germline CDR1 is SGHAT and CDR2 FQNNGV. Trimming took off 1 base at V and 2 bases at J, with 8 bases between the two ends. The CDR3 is CASSLGRLNTGELFF. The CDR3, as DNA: TGTGCCAGCAGCTTAGGGAGACTAAACACCGGGGAGCTGTTTTTT.

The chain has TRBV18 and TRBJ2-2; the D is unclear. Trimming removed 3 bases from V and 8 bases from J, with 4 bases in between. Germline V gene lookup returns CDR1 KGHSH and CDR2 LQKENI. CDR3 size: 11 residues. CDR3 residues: CASSPPGELFF. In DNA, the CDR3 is TGTGCCAGCTCACCCCCTGGGGAGCTGTTTTTT.

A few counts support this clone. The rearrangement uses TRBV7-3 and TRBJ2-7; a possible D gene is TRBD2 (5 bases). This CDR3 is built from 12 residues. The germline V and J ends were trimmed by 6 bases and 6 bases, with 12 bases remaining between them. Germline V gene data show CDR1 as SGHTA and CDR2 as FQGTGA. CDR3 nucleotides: TGTGCCAGCAGGGTCGAGGCGGGCGAGCAGTACTTC. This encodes CASRVEAGEQYF.

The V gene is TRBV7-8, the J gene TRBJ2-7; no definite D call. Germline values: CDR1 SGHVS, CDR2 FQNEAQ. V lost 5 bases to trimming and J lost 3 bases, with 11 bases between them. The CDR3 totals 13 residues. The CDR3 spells CASSLHAHYEQYF. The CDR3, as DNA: TGTGCCAGCAGCCTCCACGCCCACTACGAGCAGTACTTC.

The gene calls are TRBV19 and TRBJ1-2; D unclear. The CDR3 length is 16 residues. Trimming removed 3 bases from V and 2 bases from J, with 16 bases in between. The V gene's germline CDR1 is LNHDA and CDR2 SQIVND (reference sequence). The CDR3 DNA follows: TGTGCCAGTAGTATTTTCCAAGGAGCACTAAACTATGGCTACACCTTC. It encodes CASSIFQGALNYGYTF.